Listed below are T cell receptor beta chains from one sample, sequenced in a study of cytomegalovirus exposure and HLA in healthy donors. The protocol was immunoSEQ multiplex PCR, while the TCRdb copy is restricted to in-frame clones and leaves out a portion. Of 170,000 or so clones in the sample, roughly 81% are singletons; the top ten hold about 4.9%. The sample consisted of PBMCs. The receptor set was obtained from a girl aged 5-17 years in good health and CMV-seropositive. The CDR3 runs from the conserved cysteine through the conserved F or W. A D gene is named only where the DNA matches it firmly. A row's size may be missing; if present it is once, few, many or a size class.

clone size: few
D gene: NA
V gene: TRBV5-5
J gene: TRBJ1-2
CDR3 DNA: TGTGCCAGCAGCGCCAGACAAGGAGGTTATGGCTACACCTTC
CDR3 protein: CASSARQGGYGYTF

clone size: once
D gene: TRBD1
V gene: TRBV7-9
J gene: TRBJ2-7
CDR3 DNA: TGTGCCAGCAGCTTGTCAGGGGGAACTACTTACGAGCAGTACTTC
CDR3 protein: CASSLSGGTTYEQYF

clone size: NA
D gene: NA
V gene: TRBV10-1
J gene: TRBJ1-2
CDR3 DNA: TGCGCCAGCAGTGAGTCGCAACAGAGAGGCTACACCTTC
CDR3 protein: CASSESQQRGYTF

clone size: NA
D gene: NA
V gene: TRBV19
J gene: TRBJ2-4
CDR3 DNA: TGTGCCAGTGGGGGGACAGCCAAAAACATTCAGTACTTC
CDR3 protein: CASGGTAKNIQYF

clone size: NA
D gene: NA
V gene: TRBV4-1
J gene: TRBJ1-2
CDR3 DNA: TGCGCCAGCAGCCAAGCGACAGGATATATGAACTATGGCTACACCTTC
CDR3 protein: CASSQATGYMNYGYTF

clone size: NA
D gene: TRBD1
V gene: TRBV19
J gene: TRBJ2-7
CDR3 DNA: TGTGCCAGTAGTACGACAGGGTCCGACGAGCAGTACTTC
CDR3 protein: CASSTTGSDEQYF

clone size: NA
D gene: NA
V gene: TRBV21-1
J gene: TRBJ2-7
CDR3 DNA: TGTGCCAACTCACAGGGGGCCTACGAGCAGTACTTC
CDR3 protein: CANSQGAYEQYF

clone size: once
D gene: NA
V gene: TRBV5-4
J gene: TRBJ2-5
CDR3 DNA: TGTGCCAGCAGCGGAGCTAGGAGTTCCCAAGAGACCCAGTACTTC
CDR3 protein: CASSGARSSQETQYF

clone size: NA
D gene: TRBD1
V gene: TRBV19
J gene: TRBJ1-2
CDR3 DNA: TGTGCCAGTAGTATAAGCAGGGGGCAGGATGGCTACACCTTC
CDR3 protein: CASSISRGQDGYTF

clone size: NA
D gene: NA
V gene: TRBV9
J gene: TRBJ1-6
CDR3 DNA: TGTGCCAGCAGCTCCCAAGGGGATCCTTCACCCCTCCACTTT
CDR3 protein: CASSSQGDPSPLHF

clone size: NA
D gene: TRBD2
V gene: TRBV7-2
J gene: TRBJ2-1
CDR3 DNA: TGTGCCAGCAGCCCTGAAGCGGGGAATGAGCAGTTCTTC
CDR3 protein: CASSPEAGNEQFF

clone size: few
D gene: NA
V gene: TRBV14
J gene: TRBJ1-1
CDR3 DNA: TGTGCCAGCAGCCCAATGGGGGCTCAAGCTTTCTTT
CDR3 protein: CASSPMGAQAFF

clone size: NA
D gene: NA
V gene: TRBV6-1
J gene: TRBJ2-1
CDR3 DNA: TGTGCCAGCAGTGAAACAGGCTGGGAGCAGTTCTTC
CDR3 protein: CASSETGWEQFF

clone size: NA
D gene: TRBD2
V gene: TRBV4-1
J gene: TRBJ2-2
CDR3 DNA: TGCGCCAGCAGCCCGCGGGGGAGAGACACCGGGGAGCTGTTTTTT
CDR3 protein: CASSPRGRDTGELFF

clone size: NA
D gene: NA
V gene: TRBV7-9
J gene: TRBJ1-1
CDR3 DNA: TGTGCCAGCAGCGCCGACAGGGAAGCTTTCTTT
CDR3 protein: CASSADREAFF

clone size: NA
D gene: NA
V gene: TRBV5-1
J gene: TRBJ2-1
CDR3 DNA: TGCGCCAGCAGCTTTACAGGGAACAATGAGCAGTTCTTC
CDR3 protein: CASSFTGNNEQFF

clone size: NA
D gene: NA
V gene: TRBV2
J gene: TRBJ1-5
CDR3 DNA: TGTGCCAGCAGTAATGACATCCAGCCCCAGCATTTT
CDR3 protein: CASSNDIQPQHF

clone size: NA
D gene: NA
V gene: TRBV14
J gene: TRBJ2-7
CDR3 DNA: TGTGCCAGCAGCCAACAAAGCGGCGGAACCTACGAGCAGTACTTC
CDR3 protein: CASSQQSGGTYEQYF

clone size: NA
D gene: NA
V gene: TRBV15
J gene: TRBJ2-7
CDR3 DNA: TGTGCCACCAGCAGAGACCCCGGCAGGGTAAGCTACGAGCAGTACTTC
CDR3 protein: CATSRDPGRVSYEQYF

clone size: NA
D gene: TRBD1
V gene: TRBV5-1
J gene: TRBJ2-7
CDR3 DNA: TGCGCCAGCAGCTCGGGACAGGGTCCCTACGAGCAGTACTTC
CDR3 protein: CASSSGQGPYEQYF

clone size: NA
D gene: NA
V gene: TRBV4-2
J gene: TRBJ2-1
CDR3 DNA: TGTGCCAGCAGCCAAGAACTAGCTGGGGATGAGCAGTTCTTC
CDR3 protein: CASSQELAGDEQFF

clone size: NA
D gene: TRBD1
V gene: TRBV10-3
J gene: TRBJ1-2
CDR3 DNA: TGTGCCATCAGTGAGACTACAGGGGGCCTTGGCTACACCTTC
CDR3 protein: CAISETTGGLGYTF

clone size: few
D gene: NA
V gene: TRBV9
J gene: TRBJ2-3
CDR3 DNA: TGTGCCAGCAGTGGCGAGGTGACCTTAGATACGCAGTATTTT
CDR3 protein: CASSGEVTLDTQYF

clone size: NA
D gene: TRBD2
V gene: TRBV6-5
J gene: TRBJ2-5
CDR3 DNA: TGTGCCAGCAGTTACCCGGGAGGGGGGGAGACCCAGTACTTC
CDR3 protein: CASSYPGGGETQYF

clone size: NA
D gene: TRBD1
V gene: TRBV19
J gene: TRBJ2-7
CDR3 DNA: TGTGCCAGTAGCCAGGCGGCACAGGGGAGCTCCTACGAGCAGTACTTC
CDR3 protein: CASSQAAQGSSYEQYF

clone size: NA
D gene: NA
V gene: TRBV9
J gene: TRBJ1-1
CDR3 DNA: TGTGCCAGCAGCGTAGAATGGACAACTGAAGCTTTCTTT
CDR3 protein: CASSVEWTTEAFF

clone size: few
D gene: TRBD1
V gene: TRBV19
J gene: TRBJ1-1
CDR3 DNA: TGTGCCAGTAGTATCCGGGACAGCAACACTGAAGCTTTCTTT
CDR3 protein: CASSIRDSNTEAFF

clone size: few
D gene: TRBD1
V gene: TRBV5-4
J gene: TRBJ1-2
CDR3 DNA: TGTGCCAGCAGCGGCGGGACAGGGAACACTATCTATGGCTACACCTTC
CDR3 protein: CASSGGTGNTIYGYTF

clone size: NA
D gene: TRBD2
V gene: TRBV11-2
J gene: TRBJ2-1
CDR3 DNA: TGTGCCAGCAGCCAGATAGCGGGGGGAACTGAGCAGTTCTTC
CDR3 protein: CASSQIAGGTEQFF

clone size: NA
D gene: NA
V gene: TRBV15
J gene: TRBJ1-5
CDR3 DNA: TGTGCCACCAGCAGAGCCAGGGAAAGCGAGCCCCAGCATTTT
CDR3 protein: CATSRARESEPQHF

clone size: NA
D gene: TRBD1
V gene: TRBV27
J gene: TRBJ1-6
CDR3 DNA: TGTGCCAGCAGTCCCCGACAGGGTAATCGGTCACCCCTCCACTTT
CDR3 protein: CASSPRQGNRSPLHF

clone size: NA
D gene: TRBD1
V gene: TRBV7-2
J gene: TRBJ2-7
CDR3 DNA: TGTGCCAGCAGCACCTACAGGGGGTCGGGCTACGAGCAGTACTTC
CDR3 protein: CASSTYRGSGYEQYF

clone size: NA
D gene: NA
V gene: TRBV7-6
J gene: TRBJ2-3
CDR3 DNA: TGTGCCAGCAGCTTAGGGTTTGGCGGGAGCACAGATACGCAGTATTTT
CDR3 protein: CASSLGFGGSTDTQYF

clone size: NA
D gene: TRBD1
V gene: TRBV5-4
J gene: TRBJ1-2
CDR3 DNA: TGTGCCAGCAGCCGGACAGGGGGCGCGCCTAACTATGGCTACACCTTC
CDR3 protein: CASSRTGGAPNYGYTF

clone size: once
D gene: NA
V gene: TRBV15
J gene: TRBJ1-1
CDR3 DNA: TGTGCCACCAGCCCCCGGGACAACATGAACACTGAAGCTTTCTTT
CDR3 protein: CATSPRDNMNTEAFF

clone size: few
D gene: NA
V gene: TRBV4-1
J gene: TRBJ1-1
CDR3 DNA: TGCGCCAGCAGCCAGGTCGTCACGGGAGGGCACACTGAAGCTTTCTTT
CDR3 protein: CASSQVVTGGHTEAFF

clone size: NA
D gene: TRBD1
V gene: TRBV30
J gene: TRBJ1-3
CDR3 DNA: TGTGCCTGGGGCACAGGGGCCTCTGGAAACACCATATATTTT
CDR3 protein: CAWGTGASGNTIYF

clone size: once
D gene: NA
V gene: TRBV5-1
J gene: TRBJ1-6
CDR3 DNA: TGCGCCAGCAGCTTGGAAGTTCAGGCTTCAGGGTCACCCCTCCACTTT
CDR3 protein: CASSLEVQASGSPLHF

clone size: NA
D gene: NA
V gene: TRBV18
J gene: TRBJ1-6
CDR3 DNA: TGTGCCAGCTCACCAGACGGGGTCCCGAGCTCCTATAATTCACCCCTCCACTTT
CDR3 protein: CASSPDGVPSSYNSPLHF

clone size: once
D gene: NA
V gene: TRBV30
J gene: TRBJ1-2
CDR3 DNA: TGTGCCTGGATGCGGGGCAGGGGCTACACCTTC
CDR3 protein: CAWMRGRGYTF

clone size: NA
D gene: NA
V gene: TRBV30
J gene: TRBJ1-2
CDR3 DNA: TGTGCCTGGAGTGTCAGACAGACGGCTTTAGGCGGCTACACCTTC
CDR3 protein: CAWSVRQTALGGYTF

clone size: NA
D gene: NA
V gene: TRBV7-9
J gene: TRBJ1-2
CDR3 DNA: TGTTCCTCAGGGGACTATGGCTACACCTTC
CDR3 protein: CSSGDYGYTF

clone size: NA
D gene: NA
V gene: TRBV5-4
J gene: TRBJ1-1
CDR3 DNA: TGTGCCAGCAGCGCTCTGGGGGCGAACACTGAAGCTTTCTTT
CDR3 protein: CASSALGANTEAFF

clone size: NA
D gene: TRBD1
V gene: TRBV5-6
J gene: TRBJ1-1
CDR3 DNA: TGTGCCAGCAGCCCGGGGTGGACAGGGTGGGTCTTT
CDR3 protein: CASSPGWTGWVF